The 10 T cell receptor beta chains below all came from one sample that was sequenced in a study of shared clonotypes between healthy human individuals. Only in-frame clones appear in the TCRdb table, and some are missing; sequencing was by immunoSEQ multiplex PCR. The table records some 470,000 clones, less than 80% of them present only once. Source material: PBMCs. The receptors derive from a woman aged 40 to 49 in good health. Some clones in this sample may be carry-over from other donors' samples.

Note on this clone: A far larger clone is one nucleotide away, so this likely arose from a read error. This sample includes further DNA sequences coding for the same CDR3. The V call is TRBV30, the J call TRBJ1-1; D call uncertain. Germline V CDR1 and CDR2: GTSNPN, SVGIG (reference sequence). The CDR3 has 13 residues. The CDR3 region has the DNA TGCGCCTGGAGTGTACCCGCCCAACCTGAAGCTTTCTTT. Its protein is CAWSVPAQPEAFF.

The V gene is TRBV5-6, the J gene TRBJ1-2; D not certain. The CDR3 contains 16 residues. Germline CDR1 SGHDT, CDR2 YYEEEE. With 0 bases removed from V and 7 bases from J, the gap between germline ends came to 19 bases. The CDR3 protein is CASSLEGPDTPSGYTF. The CDR3 region has the DNA TGTGCCAGCAGCTTGGAGGGTCCCGACACTCCAAGTGGCTACACCTTC.

In its sample, this clone was seen many times. The chain links TRBV29-1 to TRBJ2-3, with 11 bases lining up with TRBD2. Per the germline V gene, CDR1 is SQVTM and CDR2 is ANQGSEA. The CDR3 spans 17 residues. V shed 2 bases, J shed 1 base, and the junction held 8 bases outside the gene matches. The CDR3 loop is CSVEWLAGGHGTDTQYF. The DNA for the CDR3 is TGCAGCGTTGAATGGCTAGCGGGAGGTCACGGCACAGATACGCAGTATTTT.

This clone was observed once. This sequence joins TRBV4-1 and TRBJ2-3; a possible D gene is TRBD1 (5 bases). CDR1 MGHRA and CDR2 YSYEKL come from the germline V gene. The CDR3 has 13 residues. Trimming cost V 6 bases and J 5 bases, with 12 bases left between them. CDR3 in DNA: TGCGCCAGCAGTAGGGGAAGTGGAGATACGCAGTATTTT. The encoded protein is CASSRGSGDTQYF.

The rearrangement joins TRBV30 to TRBJ2-1, with 8 positions matching TRBD2. The CDR3 has 13 residues. Trimming cost V 7 bases and J 7 bases; bases outside gene matches: 9. CDR1 is GTSNPN, CDR2 SVGIG, per germline (reference sequence). The CDR3 reads CASRGGRMNEQFF. CDR3 nucleotides: TGTGCCTCTCGCGGGGGGCGTATGAATGAGCAGTTCTTC.

On this clone itself: It is likely a read error: a sequence one base away is far more abundant. Other DNA variants within this sample encode the same CDR3. The rearrangement links TRBV30 to TRBJ2-2; TRBD2 might be the D (5 bases). The CDR3 extends over 14 amino acids. Trimming pared 3 bases from V and 6 bases from J, leaving 14 bases between. CDR1 is GTSNPN and CDR2 is SVGIG in the germline V gene (reference sequence). CDR3 DNA sequence: TGTGCCTGGAGCTCAGGACTGGAGGCCGGGGAGCTGTTTTTT. Encoded protein: CAWSSGLEAGELFF. Full variable domain (outside the CDR3, taken from reference TRBV30 and TRBJ2-2): SQTIHQWPATLVQPVGSPLSLECTVEGTSNPNLYWYRQAAGRGLQLLFYSVGIGQISSEVPQNLSASRPQDRQFILSSKKLLLSDSGFYLCAWSSGLEAGELFFGEGSRLTVL.

This clone is a singleton in its sample. The rearrangement joins TRBV7-2 to TRBJ2-7, with D tentatively TRBD1 (5 bases). Germline CDR1 reads SGHTA; CDR2 reads FQGNSA. The germline V and J ends were trimmed by 2 bases and 0 bases, with 17 bases remaining between them. The CDR3 length is 17 residues. CDR3 nucleotides: TGTGCCAGCAGCTTATCCCAGGGCGGAATCAGCTCCTACGAGCAGTACTTC. Translation: CASSLSQGGISSYEQYF.

V is TRBV5-6 and J is TRBJ2-5, with a weak D call TRBD1 (5 bases). In germline, CDR1 is SGHDT, CDR2 YYEEEE. Trimming left V 6 bases short and J 1 base short, with 16 bases between. This CDR3 is built from 15 residues. The CDR3 bases are TGTGCCAGCACCCCCTCCCCAGGGCGCCAAGAGACCCAGTACTTC. Residues: CASTPSPGRQETQYF.

The chain has TRBV5-3 and TRBJ2-1, with 10 bases aligning to TRBD2. TRBV5-3 is an open reading frame whose function is uncertain. V lost 0 bases, J lost 5 bases, and 5 bases stayed unmatched. This CDR3 contains 16 residues. The CDR3 DNA sequence: TGTGCCAGAAGCTTGGGGTCTAGCGGGGGCCACAATGAGCAGTTCTTC. It yields the protein CARSLGSSGGHNEQFF.

The rearrangement links TRBV7-2 to TRBJ2-2; TRBD1 is a possible D gene (6 bases). The CDR3 loop spans 13 amino acids. V was cut by 2 bases and J by 10 bases, with 11 bases left in between. Germline V gene lookup returns CDR1 SGHTA and CDR2 FQGNSA. The CDR3, as DNA: TGTGCCAGCAGCTTATGGACAGAACAGGAGCTGTTTTTT. Residues: CASSLWTEQELFF.